Presented here are 8 T cell receptor beta chains from one specimen sequenced in a study of regulatory T cells in long-lasting Graves disease. As for time point: newly diagnosed GD, antithyroid drugs for less than 3 months. Researchers made the TCR library from RNA that was extracted from PBMCs. Investigators prepared the TCR beta libraries by applying iRepertoire HTBI primers and Arm-PCR of CDR3 regions. TCRdb ran MiXCR on the multiplex PCR reads and lists one entry per CDR3 protein. The table shows a few hundred thousand distinct CDR3 sequences, with around 15% occurring only once. These data were also reused for a study on T cells in Graves' hyperthyroidism and ophthalmopathy.

The sequencing used peripheral blood mononuclear cells (PBMCs), collected at new diagnosis, from a patient treated with antithyroid drugs. The receptors were sampled from a man in his forties or fifties with Graves disease.

This clonotype was seen only a few times. This rearrangement joins TRBV20-1 to TRBJ2-1; possibly TRBD1 for D (5 bases). CDR1 is DFQATT, CDR2 SNEGSKA, per germline (reference sequence). There are 16 residues in the CDR3. Trimming pared 6 bases from V and 8 bases from J, leaving 26 bases between. The CDR3 here is CSALHPRVKAIDEQFF. The CDR3 DNA follows: TGCAGTGCCTTACACCCCAGGGTGAAGGCGATCGATGAGCAGTTCTTC.

The V gene is TRBV28, the J gene TRBJ1-5; D is uncertain. CDR3 size: 16 residues. The germline CDR1 and CDR2 sequences are MDHEN and SYDVKM. The germline V and J ends were trimmed by 3 bases and 4 bases, with 16 bases remaining between them. The CDR3 reads CASSLGRTGINQPQHF. CDR3 nucleotide sequence: TGTGCCAGCAGTTTGGGGAGGACGGGAATAAATCAGCCCCAGCATTTT. Full variable domain (remainder filled in from reference TRBV28 and TRBJ1-5): DVKVTQSSRYLVKRTGEKVFLECVQDMDHENMFWYRQDPGLGLRLIYFSYDVKMKEKGDIPEGYSVSREKKERFSLILESASTNQTSMYLCASSLGRTGINQPQHFGDGTRLSIL.

This clonotype was seen many times. This chain uses TRBV6-1 with TRBJ1-5; possible D gene TRBD1, 5 bases. The V gene lost 6 bases and the J gene lost 6 bases, with 18 bases spanning the gap. Germline V gene data show CDR1 as MNHNS and CDR2 as SASEGT. The CDR3 consists of 15 residues. This chain's CDR3 is CASSPRHPGFQPQHF. DNA of the CDR3: TGTGCCAGCAGCCCACGTCACCCAGGGTTTCAGCCCCAGCATTTT.

This clonotype has just one count. The chain has TRBV6-1 and TRBJ2-1; D gene ambiguous. Per the germline V gene, CDR1 is MNHNS and CDR2 is SASEGT. Deletions cut 5 bases from V and 4 bases from J, with 9 bases between. This CDR3 has 13 amino acids. CDR3 in amino acids: CASSTYGYNEQFF. As DNA, the CDR3 is TGTGCCAGCAGTACCTACGGATACAATGAGCAGTTCTTC.

This clonotype was counted at least ten times. The J gene is TRBJ2-5, the V gene TRBV2, with D perhaps TRBD1 (6 bases). The CDR3 runs to 14 residues. Trimming took off 3 bases at V and 4 bases at J, with 12 bases between the two ends. The germline gives CDR1 SNHLY, CDR2 FYNNEI. CDR3 loop: CASSDPGVGETQYF. CDR3 nucleotide sequence: TGTGCCAGCAGTGATCCAGGGGTCGGAGAGACCCAGTACTTC.

Many counts were recorded for this clonotype. V is TRBV20-1 and J is TRBJ1-2; no reliable D call. From germline, CDR1 is DFQATT and CDR2 SNEGSKA (reference sequence). CDR3 size: 13 residues. Deletions cut 0 bases from V and 8 bases from J, with 13 bases between. This CDR3 is CSARDLVRKGYTF. CDR3 coding DNA: TGCAGTGCTAGAGATCTGGTCAGAAAGGGCTACACCTTC.

This clonotype was recorded only once. The V gene is TRBV4-3, the J gene TRBJ1-5; D may be TRBD1 (5 bases). CDR3 size: 15 residues. Trimming removed 6 bases at V and 3 bases at J, with 15 bases between. Germline values: CDR1 LGHNA, CDR2 YSLEER. The CDR3 bases are TGCGCCAGCAGAAACGACCCGGGGCCCAATCAGCCCCAGCATTTT. It translates to CASRNDPGPNQPQHF.

This clonotype turned up a few times. The chain combines TRBV7-4 with TRBJ1-2, with TRBD1 matching over 7 bases. The CDR3 extends over 16 amino acids. The junction had 15 bases not matched to a gene; V was cut back by 2 bases and J by 9 bases. The germline V gene has CDR1 SGHVT and CDR2 SQSDAQ. CDR3 sequence reads: CASSLSSIQGGYSYTF. The CDR3 nucleotides are TGTGCCAGCAGCTTAAGTTCCATCCAGGGGGGTTATAGCTACACCTTC.